These T cell receptor beta chains were read from a single sample in a study of breast tumors, draining lymph nodes, adjacent tissues. MiXCR, applied by TCRdb to the multiplex PCR reads, yields one record per CDR3 protein. The sample includes 200,000 to 250,000 distinct CDR3 sequences, 30% to 35% of them seen just once. Sequencing was performed on axillary lymph node tissue. The source is a female donor with breast cancer. Some clones in this sample may be carry-over from other donors' samples. Each CDR3 is given with its conserved first and last residue. Fields, in order: V gene, CDR3 length, J gene, CDR3 protein.

V gene: TRBV2; CDR3 length: 16; J gene: TRBJ2-2; CDR3 protein: CASTPTGISNTGELFF
V gene: TRBV29-1; CDR3 length: 14; J gene: TRBJ2-3; CDR3 protein: CSVTGTGFNNEQYF
V gene: TRBV7-2; CDR3 length: 13; J gene: TRBJ1-2; CDR3 protein: CASSLEGAHGYTF
V gene: TRBV7-2; CDR3 length: 15; J gene: TRBJ2-5; CDR3 protein: CASSYTGGASGAQYF
V gene: TRBV6-1; CDR3 length: 15; J gene: TRBJ1-2; CDR3 protein: CASSEDRVGYYGYTF
V gene: TRBV7-9; CDR3 length: 15; J gene: TRBJ1-4; CDR3 protein: CASSLGERHNEKLFF
V gene: TRBV7-8; CDR3 length: 14; J gene: TRBJ1-2; CDR3 protein: CASSPDVGNYGYTF
V gene: TRBV18; CDR3 length: 14; J gene: TRBJ1-5; CDR3 protein: CASSPESGREPQHF
V gene: TRBV27; CDR3 length: 13; J gene: TRBJ2-3; CDR3 protein: CASRGSRGDTQYF
V gene: TRBV25-1; CDR3 length: 14; J gene: TRBJ1-6; CDR3 protein: CASRGDRGNSPLHF
V gene: TRBV5-1; CDR3 length: 15; J gene: TRBJ2-1; CDR3 protein: CASTGDPGGYNEQFF
V gene: TRBV29-1; CDR3 length: 11; J gene: TRBJ1-2; CDR3 protein: CSPWDRDGYTF
V gene: TRBV28; CDR3 length: 13; J gene: TRBJ2-5; CDR3 protein: CASSFVLPETQYF
V gene: TRBV7-9; CDR3 length: 15; J gene: TRBJ1-2; CDR3 protein: CASSLAQDNQPGYTF
V gene: TRBV11-2; CDR3 length: 17; J gene: TRBJ2-1; CDR3 protein: CASSLDLKTILIIEQLF
V gene: TRBV19; CDR3 length: 13; J gene: TRBJ1-6; CDR3 protein: CASSRNGDSPLHF
V gene: TRBV24-1; CDR3 length: 15; J gene: TRBJ2-6; CDR3 protein: CATSDTGSGANVLTF
V gene: TRBV24-1; CDR3 length: 15; J gene: TRBJ1-5; CDR3 protein: CATSDHPGGSRPQHF
V gene: TRBV20-1; CDR3 length: 18; J gene: TRBJ2-2; CDR3 protein: CSARKRGTGTGNTGELFF
V gene: TRBV7-2; CDR3 length: 17; J gene: TRBJ2-5; CDR3 protein: CASSLDGGGARGEPQYF
V gene: TRBV7-2; CDR3 length: 16; J gene: TRBJ2-3; CDR3 protein: CASSLDGLAGVDGQYF
V gene: TRBV7-9; CDR3 length: 15; J gene: TRBJ1-6; CDR3 protein: CASSNRDRKNSPLHF